The rows below give T cell receptor beta chains drawn from one sample of a study of CD8 T cells in ankylosing spondylitis. In TCRdb, the 5' RACE reads were re-called with MiXCR into one record per CDR3 protein. The sample holds fewer than 450,000 distinct CDR3 sequences, more than 15% seen once. The sequencing input was blood, either unsorted or a sorted T cell fraction (not recorded which). Every receptor here comes from a male donor with ankylosing spondylitis. Both conserved end residues are part of each CDR3. Fields, in order: V gene, clone size, D gene, J gene, CDR3 protein, CDR3 DNA. A D gene is named only where the DNA matches it firmly. Only some rows state a clone size, as once, few, many or a class for expanded clones.

>TRBV6-1|few|TRBD1|TRBJ1-6
CASSEAWTGQSPLHF
TGTGCCAGCAGTGAAGCGTGGACAGGGCAATCACCCCTCCACTTT
>TRBV10-1|.|TRBD1|TRBJ2-4
CASSASDRENIQYF
TGCGCCAGCAGTGCCTCGGACAGGGAAAACATTCAGTACTTC
>TRBV20-1|.|.|TRBJ2-7
CSARDYREQYF
TGCAGTGCTAGGGATTATCGGGAGCAGTACTTC
>TRBV5-1|.|.|TRBJ2-7
CASSLGNPTSSYEQYF
TGCGCCAGCAGCTTGGGGAACCCGACTAGCTCCTACGAGCAGTACTTC
>TRBV12-3/TRBV12-4|.|TRBD1|TRBJ1-2
CASSTGQGVGYTF
TGTGCCAGCAGTACCGGACAGGGTGTCGGCTACACCTTC
>TRBV3-1|.|.|TRBJ1-5
CASSQGGEAQPQHF
TGTGCCAGCAGCCAAGGCGGGGAAGCTCAGCCCCAGCATTTT
>TRBV6-6|many|TRBD2|TRBJ2-3
CASRGGGADTQYF
TGTGCTTCCCGGGGGGGGGGCGCAGATACGCAGTATTTT
>TRBV20-1|few|.|TRBJ1-1
CSARGQTRMSTEAFF
TGCAGTGCTAGAGGGCAGACTCGAATGAGCACTGAAGCTTTCTTT
>TRBV9|few|.|TRBJ2-3
CASSPRRLGNTQYF
TGTGCCAGCAGCCCGAGACGACTAGGCAATACGCAGTATTTT
>TRBV29-1|few|.|TRBJ2-7
CSVEGSGAVQEGQYF
TGCAGCGTTGAAGGGAGTGGGGCAGTCCAGGAGGGGCAGTACTTC
>TRBV6-1|.|TRBD1|TRBJ2-1
CASSKRTGLHEQFF
TGTGCCAGCAGTAAACGGACAGGTCTCCATGAGCAGTTCTTC
>TRBV11-2|few|.|TRBJ1-5
CASSLVPGEHQPQHF
TGTGCCAGCAGCTTAGTACCAGGGGAGCATCAGCCCCAGCATTTT
>TRBV12-3/TRBV12-4|many|TRBD1|TRBJ1-1
CASSLGQGAVAFF
TGTGCCAGCAGTTTAGGACAGGGGGCTGTTGCTTTCTTT
>TRBV3-1|few|.|TRBJ2-2
CASSQEGAARNTGELFF
TGTGCCAGCAGCCAAGAGGGGGCGGCCCGGAACACCGGGGAGCTGTTTTTT
>TRBV29-1|.|.|TRBJ1-1
CSVLSGTSEAFF
TGCAGCGTTTTGAGTGGGACAAGTGAAGCTTTCTTT